These T cell receptor beta chains were read from a single sample in a study of T cells after yellow fever vaccination. TCRdb recomputed calls from the 5' RACE reads with MiXCR, one row per CDR3 protein. The sample shows 160,000 or so distinct CDR3 sequences, 6% to 7.5% of them seen only once. This specimen consisted of CD4+ T cells sorted from PBMCs, obtained 4 to 5 days after the first yellow fever vaccination. The receptors here all came from a man aged 18-30 years who received the YFV17D yellow fever vaccine. Both conserved end residues are trimmed from each CDR3.

V gene	J gene	CDR3 protein
TRBV18	TRBJ2-7	ASSPLVSGAVSYEQY
TRBV2	TRBJ1-1	ASSLGLFGRGKGTEAF
TRBV12-3/TRBV12-4	TRBJ1-5	ASSETGGGQPQH
TRBV24-1	TRBJ2-3	ATSDPAGTGMGTDTQY
TRBV24-1	TRBJ2-3	ATSDSVAGMGDTQY
TRBV6-5	TRBJ2-7	ASRGQGRSYEQY
TRBV9	TRBJ2-5	ASSVGPTSHETQY
TRBV12-3/TRBV12-4	TRBJ1-5	ASSFDINQPQH
TRBV10-3	TRBJ2-1	AIGREGNEQF
TRBV7-9	TRBJ2-2	ASSSRDRGPGELF
TRBV5-1	TRBJ2-1	ASSSEPGNEQF
TRBV6-2/TRBV6-3	TRBJ2-7	ASSSRTDEQY
TRBV6-2/TRBV6-3	TRBJ1-1	ASSQHGTGMNTEAF
TRBV30	TRBJ2-2	ASPPRTGYTGELF
TRBV5-1	TRBJ2-3	ASSQGQANTDTQY
TRBV6-5	TRBJ2-2	ASSPRAAGELF
TRBV24-1	TRBJ2-3	ATSDFAQGTDTQY
TRBV6-5	TRBJ2-2	ASSGVGSAGELF
TRBV20-1	TRBJ2-2	SAPTSPPGSLF
TRBV20-1	TRBJ1-2	SARDDYGYT
TRBV5-1	TRBJ2-3	ASSLALPGADTQY
TRBV11-3	TRBJ2-1	ASSAQTSEQF
TRBV5-1	TRBJ1-2	ASSPGQALYGYT
TRBV20-1	TRBJ2-3	SARDRVAGGPGDTQY
TRBV12-3/TRBV12-4	TRBJ2-2	ASSQLRNAGELF
TRBV2	TRBJ2-7	ASSEGSYEQY